This TCR beta chain was sequenced during a study of blood T cell repertoires in COVID-19 (dated by TCRdb to 2020 to 2021). Turning to the overall study: Samples from collaborators originated in the United States, Italy and Spain and spanned both the acute and convalescent phases of COVID-19. The material from the prospective study consisted of cDNA or gDNA derived from T cells, B-cell-depleted T cells, or PBMCs. Deeply sampled blood TCRbeta repertoires from subjects exposed to, actively infected with, or recovered from COVID-19 were included in the dataset. The repertoires were released in a freely available public database meant as a resource for research on the immune response to SARS-CoV-2. The samples were drawn from the first 160 participants of the ongoing ImmuneRACE study and from under 1,500 subjects provided by 6 global collaborators. A de-identified subject ID, COVID-19 status, age in years and sex were almost always included in the sample metadata. HLA class I and class II types, where available, came from metadata supplied by the sample provider rather than from assay-based typing. What the study reported, not specific to this receptor: How much clinical and demographic metadata was included differed by source and by participant, and the metadata was provided uncurated.

The collaborating institutions used their own protocols to collect whole blood in K2EDTA tubes. For TCRbeta analysis, collaborators shipped samples in one of three forms: frozen whole blood, isolated PBMCs, or DNA extracted from either of those sample types. The immunoSEQ Assay, a bias-controlled multiplex PCR, was used to amplify TCRbeta CDR3 regions from genomic DNA. The authors' pipeline ran thus. Within the assay, amplification of reference gene primers was used to estimate how many nucleated cells each sample contained. To quantify the absolute abundance of each unique TCRbeta CDR3 rearrangement, sequence reads were collapsed and filtered. For each sample, productive Simpson clonality was calculated by taking the square root of Simpson's diversity index across productive rearrangements. TCRdb re-hosts the immuneACCESS table, in-frame sequences only. Its copies lack some clones; in the studies checked, an unresolved V gene accounts for under half of them, and the cause for the rest is not known. That table is the source of V, J and clone size, and D and trimming were worked out from the DNA. Counted in this sample were about 200,000 clones; about 86% of them appeared once. The biggest ten clones account for 0.7% to 0.85% of the sample.

In this sample, this clone turned up a few times. Its antigen target is currently unknown. No clone much larger than this one lies a single base away; base qualities are absent. As encoded in the germline V gene, CDR1 is SGHRS while CDR2 is YFSETQ. The CDR3 starts with the cysteine, ends with the phenylalanine, and has 15 residues. The DNA shown is the 45-base CDR3, in frame from base 1. V loses 0 bases of germline sequence and J loses 3 bases, and the interval between the two ends is 13 bases. The chain joins TRBV5-1 to TRBJ2-7; a tentative D call is TRBD2 (5 bases match). The clonotype originates from a woman in her sixties or seventies with acute or convalescent COVID-19. Sequenced: peripheral blood. The nucleotide sequence is given as TGCGCCAGCAGCTTGGAGCTCGGGGTAAGCTACGAGCAGTACTTC. This gives the protein CASSLELGVSYEQYF.